This T cell receptor (beta chain) was found in a study of T cell changes during pregnancy in multiple sclerosis. Sequencing was performed with immunoSEQ multiplex PCR; in TCRdb, only in-frame clones are kept and a portion is missing. The sample contains around 69,000 clones, roughly 90% of which appear only once. The origin of this receptor is a female donor with multiple sclerosis, enrolled in a pregnancy study. The sequencing used peripheral blood, collected in the first trimester of pregnancy.

The CDR3 region is CASSPEGGLRETQYF. Here the CDR3 DNA reads TGTGCCAGCAGCCCGGAGGGGGGGCTCCGCGAGACCCAGTACTTC. The J gene is TRBJ2-5, the V gene TRBV5-4, with D perhaps TRBD2 (7 bases). The CDR3 covers 15 residues. CDR1 SGHNT and CDR2 YYREEE come from the germline V gene (reference sequence). Deletions cut 4 bases from V and 5 bases from J, with 18 bases between.